The rows below give T cell receptor beta chains drawn from one sample of a study of T cell repertoires in cytomegalovirus infection. One entry per CDR3 protein, called by TCRdb with MiXCR from the reads. The table records under 150,000 distinct CDR3 sequences, more than 7% of them present only once. Material for sequencing was PBMCs. These receptors came from a human donor in good health (CMV status not recorded). Some clones in this sample may be carry-over from other donors' samples. The CDR3 runs from the conserved cysteine through the conserved F or W. A D gene is named only where the DNA matches it firmly. The size of a clone is reported for some rows only, either as once, few or many, or as a class for expanded clones.

size	D	V	J	DNA	CDR3
-	-	TRBV6-5	TRBJ2-1	TGTGCCAGCAGTCAGGGATATGAGCAGTTCTTC	CASSQGYEQFF
many	-	TRBV7-8	TRBJ2-1	TGTGCCAGCAGCTTAGATTCGGTCAATGAGCAGTTCTTC	CASSLDSVNEQFF
many	TRBD1	TRBV4-2	TRBJ2-4	TGTGCCAGCAGCCATATAAACAGGGGGCACAAGGGCAAAAACATTCAGTACTTC	CASSHINRGHKGKNIQYF
-	TRBD1	TRBV20-1	TRBJ1-5	TGCAGTGCCCGGACAGGGGCCAACAATCAGCCCCGGCATTTT	CSARTGANNQPRHF
few	-	TRBV20-1	TRBJ1-6	TGCAGTGTTATGGGGGGCTTGAATTCACCCCTCCACTTT	CSVMGGLNSPLHF
many	-	TRBV6-5	TRBJ2-3	TGTGCCAGCAGTTATGGGGGTGGAAGCACAGATACGCAGTATTTT	CASSYGGGSTDTQYF
medium-sized	TRBD2	TRBV7-2	TRBJ2-5	TGTGCCAGCAGCTTAGGTCGTTCTAGCGGGGGAGAGACCCAGTACTTC	CASSLGRSSGGETQYF
-	-	TRBV29-1	TRBJ2-6	TGCAGCGTTGGTAGCTCTGGGGCCAACGTCCTGACTTTC	CSVGSSGANVLTF
many	TRBD1	TRBV20-1	TRBJ2-3	TGCAGTGCTCACAGGGGTGAGGGTGCGGATACGCAGTATTTT	CSAHRGEGADTQYF
many	TRBD2	TRBV7-2	TRBJ2-1	TGTGCCAGCAGCTTATACACAGCGGGATTTAATGAGCAGTTCTTC	CASSLYTAGFNEQFF
few	-	TRBV20-1	TRBJ1-1	TGCAGTGCTAGAGATCGACGTGGGGGTCCTGAAGCTTTCTTT	CSARDRRGGPEAFF
-	-	TRBV20-1	TRBJ1-6	TGCAGTGCTAGAGATCCCGCGGTTGTCCCCCTCCACTTT	CSARDPAVVPLHF
-	-	TRBV2	TRBJ2-2	TGTGCCAGCAGTTCCGGGTCCAACACCGGGGAGCTGTTTTTT	CASSSGSNTGELFF
many	-	TRBV7-8	TRBJ2-7	TGTGCCAGCAGCTTAGTAGGGGGTTACGAGCAGTACTTC	CASSLVGGYEQYF
-	TRBD2	TRBV2	TRBJ2-3	TGTGCCAGCAGTGTCCAGTCTAGCGGGGTAGATACGCAGTATTTT	CASSVQSSGVDTQYF
many	-	TRBV10-3	TRBJ2-3	TGTGCCATCAGTGTTGGGGGCACGAGCACAGATACGCAGTATTTT	CAISVGGTSTDTQYF
few	-	TRBV18	TRBJ2-3	TGTGCCAGCTCACGGTCCGGACAAGACTTCTCAGATACGCAGTATTTT	CASSRSGQDFSDTQYF
many	TRBD1	TRBV7-2	TRBJ1-2	TGTGCCAGCAGCCCACAGGGGACCTATGGCTACACCTTC	CASSPQGTYGYTF
many	TRBD1	TRBV5-4	TRBJ2-3	TGTGCCAGCAGACAAACTACAGGGGCAGATACGCAGTATTTT	CASRQTTGADTQYF
-	-	TRBV14	TRBJ1-2	TGTGCCAGCAGCCAAGATGGAAGACAGCACTATGTCTACACCTTC	CASSQDGRQHYVYTF
many	-	TRBV5-1	TRBJ2-7	TGCGCCAGCAGCTTAGGGACGCCAGAAGGGGAGCAGTACTTC	CASSLGTPEGEQYF
many	TRBD2	TRBV28	TRBJ2-5	TGTGCCAGCAGTTTCGGTCTAGCGGGAGCAGAGACCCAGTACTTC	CASSFGLAGAETQYF
many	-	TRBV23-1	TRBJ1-1	TGCGCCAGCAGTCAATCTTGCCCGACAGGGAACACTGAAGCTTTCTTT	CASSQSCPTGNTEAFF
many	TRBD1	TRBV7-6	TRBJ1-1	TGTGCCAGCAGCCAGGGACAGGTGGGCACTGAAGCTTTCTTT	CASSQGQVGTEAFF
many	TRBD1	TRBV7-7	TRBJ2-5	TGTGCCAGCAGCCACGGACAGGGAGAGACCCAGTACTTC	CASSHGQGETQYF